This TCR beta chain was recorded in a study of human T cells and chemical hapten exposure. Study context: Yields of TCR per sample differed, chiefly owing to small differences in pooled library volume. Regarding the study as a whole: There was no change with DPC sensitization in TCRs above 1 in 1000 frequency.

Trimming cost V 3 bases and J 7 bases, with 15 bases left between them. This CDR3 has 15 residues. Germline-derived CDR1 and CDR2 are KGHDR and SFDVKD. TCRdb re-called the 5' RACE reads through MiXCR, storing one row per CDR3 protein. The sample holds around 100,000 distinct CDR3 sequences, approximately 20% seen once. This clonotype was seen a handful of times. Its antigen remains unknown. Whole blood, unfractionated, served as the material for total RNA extraction. The chain employs TRBV24-1 and TRBJ2-1; weak D call: TRBD1 (6 bases). This receptor was identified in a human donor in good health. This CDR3 reads CATSDTKQGLNEQFF. The CDR3 DNA reads as TGTGCCACCAGTGATACGAAACAGGGTTTAAATGAGCAGTTCTTC.